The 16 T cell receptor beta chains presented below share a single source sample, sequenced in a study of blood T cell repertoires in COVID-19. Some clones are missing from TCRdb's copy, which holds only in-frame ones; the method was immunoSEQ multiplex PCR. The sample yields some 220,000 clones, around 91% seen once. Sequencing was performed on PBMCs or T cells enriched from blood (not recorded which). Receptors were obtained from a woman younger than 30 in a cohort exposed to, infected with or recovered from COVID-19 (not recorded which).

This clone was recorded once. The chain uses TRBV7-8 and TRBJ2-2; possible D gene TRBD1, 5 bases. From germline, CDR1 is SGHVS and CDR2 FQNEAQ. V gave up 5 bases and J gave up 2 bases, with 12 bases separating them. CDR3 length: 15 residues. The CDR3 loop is CASSPTEENTGELFF. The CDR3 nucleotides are TGTGCCAGCAGCCCGACAGAGGAAAACACCGGGGAGCTGTTTTTT.

CDR3 nucleotide sequence: TGTGCCAGCAGTGACTGGCCTCTCGAGCAGTACTTC. Its protein product is CASSDWPLEQYF. The chain combines TRBV2 with TRBJ2-7; D remains unclear. Germline loops: CDR1 SNHLY, CDR2 FYNNEI. This CDR3 spans 12 amino acids. The V and J ends lost 3 bases and 6 bases respectively, with 9 bases between them.

The CDR3 is CASSSSVSGGYEQYF. The DNA of the CDR3 is TGTGCCAGCAGTTCTTCAGTTAGCGGTGGTTACGAGCAGTACTTC. The chain links TRBV11-3 to TRBJ2-7; D might be TRBD2 (6 bases). The CDR3 is 15 residues long. V lost 6 bases and J 4 bases, leaving 19 bases between the germline ends. The germline V gene has CDR1 SGHNT and CDR2 YENEEA.

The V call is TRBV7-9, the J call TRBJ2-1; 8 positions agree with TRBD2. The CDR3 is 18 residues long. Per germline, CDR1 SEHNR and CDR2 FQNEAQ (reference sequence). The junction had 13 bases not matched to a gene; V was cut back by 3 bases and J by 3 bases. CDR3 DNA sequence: TGTGCCAGCAGCTTCCCCCGACTAGCGCCCATTGTCTACAATGAGCAGTTCTTC. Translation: CASSFPRLAPIVYNEQFF.

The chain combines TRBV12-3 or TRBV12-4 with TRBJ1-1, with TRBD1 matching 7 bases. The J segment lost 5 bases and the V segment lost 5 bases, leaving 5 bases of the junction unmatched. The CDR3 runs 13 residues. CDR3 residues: CASSTTGETEAFF. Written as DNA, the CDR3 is TGTGCCAGCAGTACCACAGGGGAGACTGAAGCTTTCTTT.

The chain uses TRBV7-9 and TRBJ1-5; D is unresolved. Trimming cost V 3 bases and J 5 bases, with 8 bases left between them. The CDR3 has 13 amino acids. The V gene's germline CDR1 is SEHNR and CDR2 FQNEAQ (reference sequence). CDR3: CASSFNRDQPQHF. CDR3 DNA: TGTGCCAGCAGCTTTAATCGAGATCAGCCCCAGCATTTT.

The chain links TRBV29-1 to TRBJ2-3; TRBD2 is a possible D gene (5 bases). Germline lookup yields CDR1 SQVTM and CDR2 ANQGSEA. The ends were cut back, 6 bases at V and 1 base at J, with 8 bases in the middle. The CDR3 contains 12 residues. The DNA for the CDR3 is TGCAGCGTGTTTAGCGGCACAGATACGCAGTATTTT. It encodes CSVFSGTDTQYF.

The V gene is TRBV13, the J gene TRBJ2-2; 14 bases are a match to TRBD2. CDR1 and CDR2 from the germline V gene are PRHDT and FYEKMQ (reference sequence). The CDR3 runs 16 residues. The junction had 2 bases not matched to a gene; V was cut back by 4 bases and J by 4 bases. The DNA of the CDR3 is TGTGCCAGCAGCTCCGGACTAGCGGGAGGCACCGGGGAGCTGTTTTTT. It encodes CASSSGLAGGTGELFF.

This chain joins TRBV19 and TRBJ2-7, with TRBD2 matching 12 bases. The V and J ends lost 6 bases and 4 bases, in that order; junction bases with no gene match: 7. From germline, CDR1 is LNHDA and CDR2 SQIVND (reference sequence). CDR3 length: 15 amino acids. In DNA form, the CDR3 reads TGTGCCAGTAGCATGACTAGCGGGAGTTCATACGAGCAGTACTTC. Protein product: CASSMTSGSSYEQYF.

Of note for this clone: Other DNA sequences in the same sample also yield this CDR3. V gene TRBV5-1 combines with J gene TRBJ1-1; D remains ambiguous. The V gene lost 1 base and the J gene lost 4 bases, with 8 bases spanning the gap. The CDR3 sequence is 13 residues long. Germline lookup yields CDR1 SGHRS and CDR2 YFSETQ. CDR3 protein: CASSLTGGTEAFF. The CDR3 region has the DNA TGCGCCAGCAGCTTGACGGGTGGCACTGAAGCTTTCTTT.

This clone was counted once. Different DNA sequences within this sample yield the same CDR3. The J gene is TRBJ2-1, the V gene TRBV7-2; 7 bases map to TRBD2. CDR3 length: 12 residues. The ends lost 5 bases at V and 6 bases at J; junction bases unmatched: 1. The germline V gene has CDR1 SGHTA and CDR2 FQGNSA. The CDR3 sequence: CASSREGNEQFF. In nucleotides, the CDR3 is TGTGCCAGCAGCAGGGAGGGCAATGAGCAGTTCTTC.

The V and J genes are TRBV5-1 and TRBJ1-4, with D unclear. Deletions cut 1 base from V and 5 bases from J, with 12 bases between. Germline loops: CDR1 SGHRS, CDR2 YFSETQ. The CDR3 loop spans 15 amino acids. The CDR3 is CASSLSNTVNEKLFF. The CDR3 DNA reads TGCGCCAGCAGCTTGTCGAACACAGTCAATGAAAAACTGTTTTTT.

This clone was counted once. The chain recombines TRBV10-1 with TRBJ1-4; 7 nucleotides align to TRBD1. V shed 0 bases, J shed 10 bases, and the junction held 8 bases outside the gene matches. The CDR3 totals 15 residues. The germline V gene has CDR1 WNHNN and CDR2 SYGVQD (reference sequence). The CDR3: CASSESTGAPGKLFF. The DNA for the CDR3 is TGCGCCAGCAGTGAGTCAACAGGGGCCCCGGGAAAACTGTTTTTT.

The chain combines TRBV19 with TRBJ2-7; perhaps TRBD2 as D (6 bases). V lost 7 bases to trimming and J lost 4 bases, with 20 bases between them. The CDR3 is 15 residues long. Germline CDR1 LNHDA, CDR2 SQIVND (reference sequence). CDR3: CASTKRGGAGYEQYF. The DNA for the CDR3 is TGTGCCAGTACCAAAAGGGGCGGGGCCGGATACGAGCAGTACTTC.

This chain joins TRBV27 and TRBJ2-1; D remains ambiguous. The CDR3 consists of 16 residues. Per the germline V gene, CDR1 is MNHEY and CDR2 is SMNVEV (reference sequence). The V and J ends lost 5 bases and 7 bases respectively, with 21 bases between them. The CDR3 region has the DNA TGTGCCAGCAGTCCGACGATGTTCCTGGGCCTAAATGAGCAGTTCTTC. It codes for CASSPTMFLGLNEQFF.

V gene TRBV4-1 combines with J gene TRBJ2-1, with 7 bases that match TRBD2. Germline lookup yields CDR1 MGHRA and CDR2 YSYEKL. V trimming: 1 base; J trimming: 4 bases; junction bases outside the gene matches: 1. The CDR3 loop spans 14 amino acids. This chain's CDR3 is CASSQGGGYNEQFF. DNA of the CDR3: TGCGCCAGCAGCCAAGGCGGGGGTTACAATGAGCAGTTCTTC.